These T cell receptor beta chains were read from a single sample in a study of cytomegalovirus exposure and HLA in healthy donors. Libraries were prepared by immunoSEQ multiplex PCR; TCRdb keeps only in-frame clonotypes and omits some of them. The sample contains about 35,000 clones, 80% of which appear only once. Sequencing was carried out using PBMCs. These TCRs come from a male donor in good health and CMV-seronegative. Both conserved end residues are part of each CDR3. A D gene is named only where the DNA matches it firmly. A row's size may be missing; if present it is once, few, many or a size class.

cdr3_nt	cdr3_aa	j_call	d_call	v_call	clone_size
TGTGCCATCAGTGCGGGAGGGGGAACTGAAGCTTTCTTT	CAISAGGGTEAFF	TRBJ1-1	NA	TRBV10-3	NA
TGCGCCAGCAGCTTGTCGGCGGGGACGTACAATGAGCAGTTCTTC	CASSLSAGTYNEQFF	TRBJ2-1	NA	TRBV5-1	once
TGCGCCAGCGGGACAGGGACCTACGAGCAGTACTTC	CASGTGTYEQYF	TRBJ2-7	TRBD1	TRBV5-1	NA
TGTGCCTGGAACAACCGGCCCACAGGGAACACTGAAGCTTTCTTT	CAWNNRPTGNTEAFF	TRBJ1-1	NA	TRBV30	few
TGTGCCTGGAGTCGAGGCGGCGTTACTCAGCCCCAGCATTTT	CAWSRGGVTQPQHF	TRBJ1-5	NA	TRBV30	NA
TGTGCCAGTAGTATCCGGCGGGGGGATGAGCAGTTCTTC	CASSIRRGDEQFF	TRBJ2-1	TRBD2	TRBV19	NA
TGTGCCAGCAGCGTGTTAGGCAGGGAAGGGGAAAAACTGTTTTTT	CASSVLGREGEKLFF	TRBJ1-4	NA	TRBV9	NA
TGTGCCAGCAGCCCCGGGACTAGCGGGATTTGGGGCTACGAGCAGTACTTC	CASSPGTSGIWGYEQYF	TRBJ2-7	TRBD2	TRBV5-6	NA
TGTGCCAGCAGCTTAGGCCTCTATGGCTACACCTTC	CASSLGLYGYTF	TRBJ1-2	NA	TRBV13	NA
TGTGCCAGCAGCCTGACAGGGGGGTTTACTGAAGCTTTCTTT	CASSLTGGFTEAFF	TRBJ1-1	TRBD1	TRBV7-9	NA
TGCGCCAGCAGCTTTACAGGGGGCCAACCCCTCCACTTT	CASSFTGGQPLHF	TRBJ1-6	TRBD1	TRBV5-1	NA
TGTGCCAGCAGTGAAGGGGGCGGAAGCTACGAGCAGTACTTC	CASSEGGGSYEQYF	TRBJ2-7	NA	TRBV6-1	once
TGTGCCAGCAGTCCGGGACTGCGCGAGCAGTACTTC	CASSPGLREQYF	TRBJ2-7	NA	TRBV28	NA
TGTGCCAGCAGTTTCACAGGGGGAAACCAGCCCCAGCATTTT	CASSFTGGNQPQHF	TRBJ1-5	TRBD1	TRBV6-5	NA
TGTGCCAGCAGCCAATACGGCGAGACAGGGAAAGAGACCCAGTACTTC	CASSQYGETGKETQYF	TRBJ2-5	TRBD1	TRBV16	NA
TGTGCCTGGAGTGTACGAAGACTCGCCAACACCGGGGAGCTGTTTTTT	CAWSVRRLANTGELFF	TRBJ2-2	NA	TRBV30	NA
TGCGCCAGCAGCCAAGTGGTGACAGGGAATGAAAAACTGTTTTTT	CASSQVVTGNEKLFF	TRBJ1-4	TRBD1	TRBV4-1	NA
TGCGCCAGCAGCTTCCCGGGAGGAGAGACCCAGTACTTC	CASSFPGGETQYF	TRBJ2-5	TRBD2	TRBV5-1	NA
TGTGCCAGCAGTCCCGGGACTAGCGGTTTCACAGATACGCAGTATTTT	CASSPGTSGFTDTQYF	TRBJ2-3	TRBD2	TRBV2	NA
TGTGCCAGCAGCGTAGCGGGAGGGCCTGGTGATGAGCAGTTCTTC	CASSVAGGPGDEQFF	TRBJ2-1	TRBD2	TRBV9	NA
TGCGCCAGCAGCTCCGACGGGACTTCAAGCTCCTACGAGCAGTACTTC	CASSSDGTSSSYEQYF	TRBJ2-7	NA	TRBV5-1	NA
TGTGCCAGCAGTTTGTCGGGGGTAGGCTACGAGCAGTACTTC	CASSLSGVGYEQYF	TRBJ2-7	NA	TRBV27	NA
TGTGCCAGCAGCCGAACCCCCGACAGTTTCCTCCACAGGCAGTACTTC	CASSRTPDSFLHRQYF	TRBJ2-7	NA	TRBV7-2	NA
TGTGCCTGGAAGGCGGGACTAGCGGGAGGATCCACCGGGGAGCTGTTTTTT	CAWKAGLAGGSTGELFF	TRBJ2-2	TRBD2	TRBV30	NA
TGTGCCAGCAGCTTTGGGACAGCCGGAAACACCATATATTTT	CASSFGTAGNTIYF	TRBJ1-3	TRBD1	TRBV5-5	NA
TGCAGCGCGAGGGACATAGGGAACACTGAAGCTTTCTTT	CSARDIGNTEAFF	TRBJ1-1	NA	TRBV29-1	NA
TGTGCCAGCAGCCAGTATCAGAACGTGCGGACAGGCAAAAACACTGAAGCTTTCTTT	CASSQYQNVRTGKNTEAFF	TRBJ1-1	TRBD1	TRBV5-6	few
TGTGCCAGCACCCTAGGACAGCAGAACACTGAAGCTTTCTTT	CASTLGQQNTEAFF	TRBJ1-1	NA	TRBV7-2	NA
TGTGCCAGCAGTGAAACTAGCGGGGGGAGGGGGGTCTTC	CASSETSGGRGVF	TRBJ2-1	TRBD2	TRBV2	few
TGTGCCAGCAGTTACTCTAGCGGGAGTACCTACGAGCAGTACTTC	CASSYSSGSTYEQYF	TRBJ2-7	TRBD2	TRBV6-5	NA
TGTGCCAGCGCAGCAACTAATGAAAAACTGTTTTTT	CASAATNEKLFF	TRBJ1-4	NA	TRBV25-1	NA
TGTGCCAGCAGCCCCTCCCTAACAGGGTTTGGTTCACCCCTCCACTTT	CASSPSLTGFGSPLHF	TRBJ1-6	NA	TRBV7-8	NA
TGTGCCAGCAGCTTGGCCAGCGGGAGCTCCTACAATGAGCAGTTCTTC	CASSLASGSSYNEQFF	TRBJ2-1	TRBD2	TRBV5-6	NA
TGCAGCGTTGAAGGAATAGGGTCGGGACAGGGCGAGCAGTACTTC	CSVEGIGSGQGEQYF	TRBJ2-7	TRBD1	TRBV29-1	NA
TGTGCCCAGAGGACAGGGGGCGCGTACGGTGGCTACACCTTC	CAQRTGGAYGGYTF	TRBJ1-2	TRBD1	TRBV30	NA
TGTGCCAGCATTTCCGACAGCTTCGAGCAGTACTTC	CASISDSFEQYF	TRBJ2-7	NA	TRBV27	NA
TGTGCCTGGAGTCCCCCCTCAGGTTGGAATGAAAAACTGTTTTTT	CAWSPPSGWNEKLFF	TRBJ1-4	NA	TRBV30	NA
TGTGCCAGCAGTGAAGAAACAGGGGCTAACAAAAACATTCAGTACTTC	CASSEETGANKNIQYF	TRBJ2-4	TRBD1	TRBV2	NA
TGTGCCAGCAGTTTAGGCACAAACTATGGCTACACCTTC	CASSLGTNYGYTF	TRBJ1-2	NA	TRBV28	NA
TGCAGCGCCGAAGGACAGGGGAGGCTAGAGACCCAGTACTTC	CSAEGQGRLETQYF	TRBJ2-5	TRBD1	TRBV29-1	NA
TGCGCCAGCAGCCACGGGACAGTAAATGAAAAACTGTTTTTT	CASSHGTVNEKLFF	TRBJ1-4	TRBD1	TRBV4-3	NA
TGTGCCAGCAGTTTACGGGGGACGGTCTACGAGCAGTACTTC	CASSLRGTVYEQYF	TRBJ2-7	NA	TRBV28	NA
TGTGCCAGCAGTGAAGGGGGACAGGGAATTCCCTACACCTTC	CASSEGGQGIPYTF	TRBJ1-2	TRBD1	TRBV2	NA
TGTGCCAGCAGCGTAGGGCAGGGGGCAGGAGAAAAACTGTTTTTT	CASSVGQGAGEKLFF	TRBJ1-4	TRBD1	TRBV9	few
TGTGCCAGCAGTTGGGCTGTGGGGCCTAACTATGGCTACACCTTC	CASSWAVGPNYGYTF	TRBJ1-2	NA	TRBV27	NA
TGTGCCAGCAGCTTAGCAAGCGTGGGGGCAGAGCACACTGAAGCTTTCTTT	CASSLASVGAEHTEAFF	TRBJ1-1	NA	TRBV7-8	NA
TGTGCCAGCAGCCCCGGACTAGATAGGGAGCAGTACTTC	CASSPGLDREQYF	TRBJ2-7	TRBD2	TRBV7-2	NA
TGTGCCAGCAGCTTAGACGGTGAGGATAGTGAGCAGTTCTTC	CASSLDGEDSEQFF	TRBJ2-1	NA	TRBV11-3	NA
TGTGCCAGCAGCCAAGAACAACGGGAGGGTACAGATACGCAGTATTTT	CASSQEQREGTDTQYF	TRBJ2-3	TRBD2	TRBV4-2	NA
TGTGCCACCGCGAGGACTAGCGGGGGGGCTCTGGAGACCCAGTACTTC	CATARTSGGALETQYF	TRBJ2-5	TRBD2	TRBV2	NA
TGCGCCAGCAGCCTGGGGACAGGGGTCGAAAAACTGTTTTTT	CASSLGTGVEKLFF	TRBJ1-4	TRBD1	TRBV4-1	NA
TGCAGCGCCCCGACAGGGGGAAACACTGAAGCTTTCTTT	CSAPTGGNTEAFF	TRBJ1-1	TRBD1	TRBV29-1	NA
TGCAGCGGACGGGATTTAGCCAAAAACATTCAGTACTTC	CSGRDLAKNIQYF	TRBJ2-4	NA	TRBV29-1	NA